Here is one T cell receptor (beta chain) with its context. The entry originates in a study of PD-L1 blockade in urothelial cancer. The wider study: About 90% of the roughly 30 patients were men who had bladder-origin urothelial cancer. The median T cell count in blood samples was around 150,000.

The templates were synthetic TCR analogs, and they were spiked into each PCR. Using immunoSEQ multiplex PCR, the repertoire was profiled, and TCRdb retains in-frame clones only, with some absent. The table includes about 84,000 clones, over 80% detected once. Each patient gave between 1 and 8 samples, pretreatment and on-treatment. Germline lookup yields CDR1 SNHLY and CDR2 FYNNEI. Trimming cost V 2 bases and J 5 bases; bases outside gene matches: 5. The length of the CDR3 is 14 residues. The source material was PBMCs, sampled around atezolizumab (anti-PD-L1) treatment. This receptor was obtained from a man in his 70s with urothelial cancer. The V call is TRBV2, the J call TRBJ1-2; 7 bases align to TRBD1. The CDR3 loop is CASSEKRQGYGYTF. DNA for the CDR3: TGTGCCAGCAGTGAAAAAAGACAGGGTTATGGCTACACCTTC.